This T cell receptor (beta chain) was sequenced in a study of cytomegalovirus exposure and HLA in healthy donors. The donors (healthy individuals) were bone marrow donors. PCR primers comprised 60 Vbeta and 13 Jbeta primers. Here immunoSEQ multiplex PCR was the method, and the copy in TCRdb shows in-frame clones only, minus some. Of a few hundred thousand clones in the sample, over 70% were seen once. The clonotype comes from a woman in her sixties in good health and CMV-seropositive. The material sequenced was PBMCs.

This CDR3 reads CASSLKVTAGEQYF. The CDR3 nucleotides read TGTGCCAGCAGTTTAAAGGTCACAGCTGGTGAGCAGTACTTC. The chain has TRBV27 and TRBJ2-7; no clear D. Trimming pared 2 bases from V and 7 bases from J, leaving 15 bases between. The CDR3 consists of 14 residues. Germline V gene lookup returns CDR1 MNHEY and CDR2 SMNVEV (reference sequence).